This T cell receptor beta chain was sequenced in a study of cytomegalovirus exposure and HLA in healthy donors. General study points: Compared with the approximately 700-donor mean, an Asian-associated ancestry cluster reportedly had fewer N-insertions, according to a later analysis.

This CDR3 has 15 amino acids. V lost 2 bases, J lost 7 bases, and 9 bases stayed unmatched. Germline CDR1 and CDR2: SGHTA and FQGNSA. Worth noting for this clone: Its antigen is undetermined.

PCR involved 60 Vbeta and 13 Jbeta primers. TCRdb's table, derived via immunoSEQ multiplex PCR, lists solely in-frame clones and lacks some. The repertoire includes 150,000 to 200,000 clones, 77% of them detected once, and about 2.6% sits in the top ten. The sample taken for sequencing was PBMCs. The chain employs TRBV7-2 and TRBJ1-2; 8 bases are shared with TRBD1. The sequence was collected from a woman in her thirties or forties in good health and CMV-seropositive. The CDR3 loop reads CASSLKTGDTGGYTF. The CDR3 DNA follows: TGTGCCAGCAGCTTAAAGACAGGGGATACGGGTGGCTACACCTTC.